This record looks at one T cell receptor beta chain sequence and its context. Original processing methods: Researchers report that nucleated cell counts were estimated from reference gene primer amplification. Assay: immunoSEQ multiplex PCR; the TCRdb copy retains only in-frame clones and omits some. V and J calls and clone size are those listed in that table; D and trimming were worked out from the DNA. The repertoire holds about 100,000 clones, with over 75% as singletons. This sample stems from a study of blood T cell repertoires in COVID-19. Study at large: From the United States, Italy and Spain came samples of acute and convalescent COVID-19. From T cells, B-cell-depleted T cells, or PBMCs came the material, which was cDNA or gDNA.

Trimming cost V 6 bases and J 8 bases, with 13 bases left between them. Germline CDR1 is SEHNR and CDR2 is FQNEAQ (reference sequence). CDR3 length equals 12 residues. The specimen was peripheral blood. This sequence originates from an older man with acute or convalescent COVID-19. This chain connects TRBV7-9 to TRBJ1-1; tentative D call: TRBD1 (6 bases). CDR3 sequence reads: CASSHTGSEAFF. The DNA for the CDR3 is TGTGCCAGCAGTCATACAGGGTCCGAAGCTTTCTTT.